The subject of this entry is one T cell receptor beta chain. Other DNA sequences in the sample encode the same CDR3. In germline, CDR1 is SGHTA, CDR2 FQGNSA. The CDR3 is made up of 14 amino acids. V lost 1 base and J 1 base, leaving 7 bases between the germline ends. These data come from a study of blood T cell repertoires in COVID-19. The overall study: Acute and convalescent COVID-19 samples came from the United States, Italy and Spain. Sources were T cells, B-cell-depleted T cells, or PBMCs; the material itself was cDNA or gDNA.

Repertoires were generated with immunoSEQ multiplex PCR, while TCRdb's copy carries only in-frame clones and drops some. The sample consists of a few hundred thousand clones, 65% to 90% of them appearing once. Sequences were obtained from peripheral blood. The clonotype was recovered from a human donor in a cohort sampled during active COVID-19. V is TRBV7-2 and J is TRBJ1-1; a weak D match, TRBD1 (5 bases). This chain's CDR3 is CASSLGQGNTEAFF. In nucleotides, the CDR3 is TGTGCCAGCAGCTTAGGCCAGGGGAACACTGAAGCTTTCTTT.